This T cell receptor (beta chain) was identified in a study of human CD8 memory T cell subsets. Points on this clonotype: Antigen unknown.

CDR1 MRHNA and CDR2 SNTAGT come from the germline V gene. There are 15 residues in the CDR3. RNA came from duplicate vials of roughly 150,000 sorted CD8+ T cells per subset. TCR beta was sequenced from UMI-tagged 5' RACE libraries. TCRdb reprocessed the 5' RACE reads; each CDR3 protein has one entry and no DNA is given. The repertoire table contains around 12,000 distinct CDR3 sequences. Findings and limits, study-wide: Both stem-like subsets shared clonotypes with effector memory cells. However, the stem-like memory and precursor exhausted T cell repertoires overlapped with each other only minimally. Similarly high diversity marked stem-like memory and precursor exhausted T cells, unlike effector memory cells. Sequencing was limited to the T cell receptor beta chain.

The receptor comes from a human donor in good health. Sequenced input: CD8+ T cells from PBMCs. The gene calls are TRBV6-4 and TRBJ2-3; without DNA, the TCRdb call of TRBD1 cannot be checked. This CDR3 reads CASSDRTGDTDTQYF.